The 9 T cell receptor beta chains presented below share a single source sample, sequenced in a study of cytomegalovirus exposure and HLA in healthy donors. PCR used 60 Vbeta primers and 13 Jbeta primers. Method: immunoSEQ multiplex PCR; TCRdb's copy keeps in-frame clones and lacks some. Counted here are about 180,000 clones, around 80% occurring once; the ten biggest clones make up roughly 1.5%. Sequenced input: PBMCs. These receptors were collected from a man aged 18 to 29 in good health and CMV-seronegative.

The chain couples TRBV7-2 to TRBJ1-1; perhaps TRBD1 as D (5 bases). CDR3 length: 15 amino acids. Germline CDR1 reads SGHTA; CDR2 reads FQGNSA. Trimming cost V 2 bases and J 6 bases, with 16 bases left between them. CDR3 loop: CASSLTPGGFAEAFF. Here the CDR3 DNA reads TGTGCCAGCAGCTTAACCCCGGGGGGGTTTGCTGAAGCTTTCTTT.

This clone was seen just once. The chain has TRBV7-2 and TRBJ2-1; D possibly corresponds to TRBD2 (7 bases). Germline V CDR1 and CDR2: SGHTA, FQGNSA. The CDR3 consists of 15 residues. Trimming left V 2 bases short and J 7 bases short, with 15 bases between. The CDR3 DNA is TGTGCCAGCAGCTTATCGGGGGGCCTGGGGAATGAGCAGTTCTTC. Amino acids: CASSLSGGLGNEQFF. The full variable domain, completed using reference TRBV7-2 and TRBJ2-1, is GAGVSQSPSNKVTEKGKDVELRCDPISGHTALYWYRQSLGQGLEFLIYFQGNSAPDKSGLPSDRFSAERTGGSVSTLTIQRTQQEDSAVYLCASSLSGGLGNEQFFGPGTRLTVL.

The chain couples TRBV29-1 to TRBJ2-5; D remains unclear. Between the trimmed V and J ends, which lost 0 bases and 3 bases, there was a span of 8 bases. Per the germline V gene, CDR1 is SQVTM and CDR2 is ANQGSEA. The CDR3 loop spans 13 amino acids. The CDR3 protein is CSVEDQVKETQYF. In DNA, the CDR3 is TGCAGCGTTGAAGATCAGGTGAAAGAGACCCAGTACTTC.

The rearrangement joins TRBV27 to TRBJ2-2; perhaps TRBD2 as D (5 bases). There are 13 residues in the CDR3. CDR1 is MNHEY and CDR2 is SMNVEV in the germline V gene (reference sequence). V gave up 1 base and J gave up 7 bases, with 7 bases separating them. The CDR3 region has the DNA TGTGCCAGCAGTTTATTTGCGGGCGGGGAGCTGTTTTTT. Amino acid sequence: CASSLFAGGELFF.

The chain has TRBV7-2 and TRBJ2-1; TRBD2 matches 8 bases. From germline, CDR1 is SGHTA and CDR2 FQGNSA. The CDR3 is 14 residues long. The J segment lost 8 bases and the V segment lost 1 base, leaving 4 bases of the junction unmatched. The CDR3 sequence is CASSLVREEYEQFF. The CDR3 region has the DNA TGTGCCAGCAGCTTAGTGCGGGAGGAGTATGAGCAGTTCTTC. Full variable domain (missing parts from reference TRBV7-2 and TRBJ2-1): GAGVSQSPSNKVTEKGKDVELRCDPISGHTALYWYRQSLGQGLEFLIYFQGNSAPDKSGLPSDRFSAERTGGSVSTLTIQRTQQEDSAVYLCASSLVREEYEQFFGPGTRLTVL.

In DNA, the CDR3 is TGTGCCACCCCGAGGATAGCGGGGGCCTTCTCTGGGGCCAACGTCCTGACTTTC. Encoded protein: CATPRIAGAFSGANVLTF. J is TRBJ2-6 and V is TRBV19; 9 nucleotides align to TRBD2. Germline V gene sequence: CDR1 LNHDA, CDR2 SQIVND (reference sequence). CDR3 length: 18 amino acids. After removal of 10 bases from V and 0 bases from J, the junction contained 13 bases not matched to a gene.

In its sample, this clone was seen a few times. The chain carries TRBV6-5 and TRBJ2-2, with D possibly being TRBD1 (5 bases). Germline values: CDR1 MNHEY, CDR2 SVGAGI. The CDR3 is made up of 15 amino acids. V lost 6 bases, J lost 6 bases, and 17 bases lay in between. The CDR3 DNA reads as TGTGCCAGCAGACCCCAGGGCTCCGCTTCCGGGGAGCTGTTTTTT. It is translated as CASRPQGSASGELFF.

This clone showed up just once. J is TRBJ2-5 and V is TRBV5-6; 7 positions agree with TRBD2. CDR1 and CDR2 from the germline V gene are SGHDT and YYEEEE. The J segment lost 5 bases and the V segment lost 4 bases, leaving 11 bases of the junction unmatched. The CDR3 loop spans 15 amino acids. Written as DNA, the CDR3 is TGTGCCAGCAGCCCGACGCCTAGCGGTTACGAGACCCAGTACTTC. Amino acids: CASSPTPSGYETQYF.

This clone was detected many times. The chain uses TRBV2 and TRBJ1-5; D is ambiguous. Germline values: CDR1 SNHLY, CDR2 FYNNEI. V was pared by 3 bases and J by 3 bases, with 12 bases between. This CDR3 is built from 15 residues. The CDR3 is CASSEFSQDNQPQHF. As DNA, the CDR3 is TGTGCCAGCAGTGAGTTCAGTCAGGACAATCAGCCCCAGCATTTT. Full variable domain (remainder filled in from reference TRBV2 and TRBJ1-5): EPEVTQTPSHQVTQMGQEVILRCVPISNHLYFYWYRQILGQKVEFLVSFYNNEISEKSEIFDDQFSVERPDGSNFTLKIRSTKLEDSAMYFCASSEFSQDNQPQHFGDGTRLSIL.